The rows below give T cell receptor beta chains drawn from one sample of a study of T cell repertoires in cytomegalovirus infection. The antigens these receptors bind are not known. TCRdb passed the reads through MiXCR, listing each CDR3 protein once. This sample has 40,000 to 50,000 distinct CDR3 sequences, with roughly 22% found just once. Sequencing input: PBMCs, sequenced either directly or after in vitro stimulation (not recorded which). These receptors came from a human donor in good health (CMV status not recorded). Some clones in this sample may be carry-over from other donors' samples. The CDR3 runs from the conserved cysteine through the conserved F or W. The order of the fields is D gene, clone size, V gene, J gene, CDR3 protein, CDR3 DNA. The D gene is left open where the match is weak. Clone size appears in some rows only: once, few, many, or a class for an expanded clone.

d_call: .
clone_size: .
v_call: TRBV27
j_call: TRBJ1-4
cdr3_aa: CASSPQGLIEKLFF
cdr3_nt: TGTGCCAGCAGTCCTCAGGGTTTGATAGAAAAACTGTTTTTT

d_call: .
clone_size: few
v_call: TRBV6-1
j_call: TRBJ2-5
cdr3_aa: CASSPRQEQETQYF
cdr3_nt: TGTGCCAGCAGTCCACGACAGGAGCAAGAGACCCAGTACTTC

d_call: .
clone_size: .
v_call: TRBV5-4
j_call: TRBJ1-3
cdr3_aa: CASSLRRGNTIYF
cdr3_nt: TGTGCCAGCAGCCTGAGACGCGGAAACACCATATATTTT

d_call: .
clone_size: few
v_call: TRBV4-3
j_call: TRBJ2-2
cdr3_aa: CASSQDIGDGGELFF
cdr3_nt: TGCGCCAGCAGCCAAGATATAGGGGACGGCGGGGAGCTGTTTTTT

d_call: .
clone_size: many
v_call: TRBV7-6
j_call: TRBJ2-7
cdr3_aa: CASSPTDLRGHYEQYF
cdr3_nt: TGTGCCAGCAGCCCTACTGACCTACGGGGGCACTACGAGCAGTACTTC

d_call: .
clone_size: .
v_call: TRBV7-9
j_call: TRBJ1-5
cdr3_aa: CASSSDYQPQHF
cdr3_nt: TGTGCCAGCAGCTCGGACTATCAGCCCCAGCATTTT

d_call: TRBD1
clone_size: .
v_call: TRBV11-2
j_call: TRBJ2-7
cdr3_aa: CASTAGQAGDEQYF
cdr3_nt: TGTGCCAGCACCGCGGGACAGGCGGGTGATGAGCAGTACTTC

d_call: TRBD1
clone_size: few
v_call: TRBV28
j_call: TRBJ2-3
cdr3_aa: CASSSIGTGSDTQYF
cdr3_nt: TGTGCCAGCAGTTCGATAGGGACAGGCTCAGATACGCAGTATTTT

d_call: TRBD2
clone_size: few
v_call: TRBV12-3/TRBV12-4
j_call: TRBJ2-2
cdr3_aa: CASSFIAGARTGELFF
cdr3_nt: TGTGCCAGCAGTTTTATAGCGGGAGCACGTACCGGGGAGCTGTTTTTT

d_call: .
clone_size: few
v_call: TRBV4-1
j_call: TRBJ2-3
cdr3_aa: CASSQASPRNTQYF
cdr3_nt: TGCGCCAGCAGCCAAGCCAGCCCACGAAATACGCAGTATTTT

d_call: .
clone_size: .
v_call: TRBV7-2
j_call: TRBJ2-1
cdr3_aa: CASSLSSGSDEQFF
cdr3_nt: TGTGCCAGCAGCTTATCTTCTGGCTCCGATGAGCAGTTCTTC

d_call: .
clone_size: few
v_call: TRBV24-1
j_call: TRBJ2-5
cdr3_aa: CATSDPGVQETQYF
cdr3_nt: TGTGCCACCAGTGACCCGGGGGTCCAAGAGACCCAGTACTTC

d_call: TRBD1
clone_size: many
v_call: TRBV6-7
j_call: TRBJ2-7
cdr3_aa: CASSARQGPNSYEQYF
cdr3_nt: TGTGCCAGCAGTGCGCGACAGGGCCCTAACTCCTACGAGCAGTACTTC

d_call: TRBD2
clone_size: many
v_call: TRBV7-2
j_call: TRBJ2-1
cdr3_aa: CASSSGTSRNNEQFF
cdr3_nt: TGTGCCAGCAGCTCTGGGACTAGCCGAAACAATGAGCAGTTCTTC

d_call: .
clone_size: medium-sized
v_call: TRBV12-3/TRBV12-4
j_call: TRBJ1-4
cdr3_aa: CASSSLPQGDEKLFF
cdr3_nt: TGTGCCAGCAGTTCGTTGCCCCAAGGTGATGAAAAACTGTTTTTT

d_call: .
clone_size: many
v_call: TRBV7-2
j_call: TRBJ2-3
cdr3_aa: CASSRGDTQYF
cdr3_nt: TGTGCCAGCAGCAGAGGAGATACGCAGTATTTT

d_call: TRBD1
clone_size: many
v_call: TRBV7-2
j_call: TRBJ2-1
cdr3_aa: CASSSGQGAYNEQFF
cdr3_nt: TGTGCCAGCAGCTCCGGACAGGGGGCGTACAATGAGCAGTTCTTC

d_call: .
clone_size: .
v_call: TRBV4-1
j_call: TRBJ2-5
cdr3_aa: CASSLRGSVETQYF
cdr3_nt: TGCGCCAGCAGCCTCCGGGGATCCGTAGAGACCCAGTACTTC

d_call: .
clone_size: many
v_call: TRBV7-2
j_call: TRBJ2-1
cdr3_aa: CASSFSDARGNEQFF
cdr3_nt: TGTGCCAGCAGCTTTTCGGACGCCCGGGGCAATGAGCAGTTCTTC

d_call: .
clone_size: .
v_call: TRBV20-1
j_call: TRBJ1-1
cdr3_aa: CTIRAMNTEAFF
cdr3_nt: TGCACCATCCGGGCGATGAACACTGAAGCTTTCTTT

d_call: .
clone_size: .
v_call: TRBV10-3
j_call: TRBJ1-1
cdr3_aa: CAIVVGSEAFF
cdr3_nt: TGTGCCATCGTAGTAGGCTCTGAAGCTTTCTTT

d_call: TRBD1
clone_size: .
v_call: TRBV29-1
j_call: TRBJ2-7
cdr3_aa: CSVIPGQATSYEQYF
cdr3_nt: TGCAGCGTTATACCGGGACAGGCAACCTCCTACGAGCAGTACTTC

d_call: TRBD1
clone_size: many
v_call: TRBV7-2
j_call: TRBJ2-7
cdr3_aa: CASSLGTGLLNEQYF
cdr3_nt: TGTGCCAGCAGCTTAGGGACAGGGTTGTTGAACGAGCAGTACTTC

d_call: .
clone_size: .
v_call: TRBV11-3
j_call: TRBJ2-1
cdr3_aa: CASSQLSTCNEQFF
cdr3_nt: TGTGCCAGCAGCCAACTAAGTACCTGCAATGAGCAGTTCTTC

d_call: TRBD2
clone_size: .
v_call: TRBV3-1
j_call: TRBJ2-7
cdr3_aa: CASSQDGGETYEQYF
cdr3_nt: TGTGCCAGCAGCCAAGATGGGGGGGAGACCTACGAGCAGTACTTC

d_call: TRBD1
clone_size: many
v_call: TRBV11-1
j_call: TRBJ1-1
cdr3_aa: CASSPGTGVGYTEAFF
cdr3_nt: TGTGCCAGCAGCCCCGGGACAGGGGTAGGATATACTGAAGCTTTCTTT

d_call: .
clone_size: many
v_call: TRBV10-2
j_call: TRBJ2-5
cdr3_aa: CASSARQQETQYF
cdr3_nt: TGCGCCAGCAGTGCCCGACAACAAGAGACCCAGTACTTC

d_call: TRBD2
clone_size: .
v_call: TRBV19
j_call: TRBJ2-3
cdr3_aa: CASSRRTSGGPSKYF
cdr3_nt: TGTGCCAGTAGTAGACGGACTAGCGGGGGGCCGTCAAAGTATTTT

d_call: TRBD1
clone_size: once
v_call: TRBV5-4
j_call: TRBJ2-7
cdr3_aa: CASSLPGGDSSYEQYF
cdr3_nt: TGTGCCAGCAGCTTACCAGGGGGTGACAGCTCCTACGAGCAGTACTTC

d_call: .
clone_size: many
v_call: TRBV7-2
j_call: TRBJ2-7
cdr3_aa: CASSLVTPRYEQYF
cdr3_nt: TGTGCCAGCAGCTTAGTTACTCCTCGGTACGAGCAGTACTTC

d_call: .
clone_size: few
v_call: TRBV12-5
j_call: TRBJ2-5
cdr3_aa: CASGTGETQYF
cdr3_nt: TGTGCTAGTGGTACGGGAGAGACCCAGTACTTC

d_call: .
clone_size: few
v_call: TRBV4-1
j_call: TRBJ2-7
cdr3_aa: CASSQGATVAYEQYF
cdr3_nt: TGCGCCAGCAGCCAAGGTGCTACGGTTGCCTACGAGCAGTACTTC

d_call: .
clone_size: .
v_call: TRBV12-3/TRBV12-4
j_call: TRBJ2-7
cdr3_aa: CASSLRGSLEQYF
cdr3_nt: TGTGCCAGCAGTTTAAGGGGGTCCCTCGAGCAGTACTTC

d_call: .
clone_size: few
v_call: TRBV2
j_call: TRBJ2-7
cdr3_aa: CASSDGVRYEQYF
cdr3_nt: TGTGCCAGCAGTGATGGGGTCCGCTACGAGCAGTACTTC

d_call: .
clone_size: many
v_call: TRBV7-2
j_call: TRBJ2-1
cdr3_aa: CASSSYPNEQFF
cdr3_nt: TGTGCCAGCAGCTCATATCCCAATGAGCAGTTCTTC

d_call: TRBD1
clone_size: .
v_call: TRBV7-9
j_call: TRBJ2-3
cdr3_aa: CASRRTGGGTDTQYF
cdr3_nt: TGTGCCAGCAGAAGGACAGGGGGCGGTACAGATACGCAGTATTTT

d_call: TRBD2
clone_size: .
v_call: TRBV5-6
j_call: TRBJ2-3
cdr3_aa: CASSLMETSASREYF
cdr3_nt: TGTGCCAGCAGCTTAATGGAGACTAGCGCTTCTAGAGAGTATTTT

d_call: .
clone_size: many
v_call: TRBV6-1
j_call: TRBJ2-7
cdr3_aa: CASRPDNSYEQYF
cdr3_nt: TGTGCCAGCAGGCCCGACAACTCCTACGAGCAGTACTTC

d_call: TRBD1
clone_size: medium-sized
v_call: TRBV7-9
j_call: TRBJ1-3
cdr3_aa: CASSSRRQGFSGNTIYF
cdr3_nt: TGTGCCAGCAGCTCCCGCCGACAGGGTTTCTCTGGAAACACCATATATTTT

d_call: .
clone_size: .
v_call: TRBV6-2/TRBV6-3
j_call: TRBJ2-1
cdr3_aa: CASSYSKGLGGDLYNEQFF
cdr3_nt: TGTGCCAGCAGTTACTCGAAGGGTCTTGGCGGAGATTTGTACAATGAGCAGTTCTTC

d_call: .
clone_size: few
v_call: TRBV27
j_call: TRBJ1-2
cdr3_aa: CASRVGVNYGYTF
cdr3_nt: TGTGCCAGCAGAGTGGGGGTGAACTATGGCTACACCTTC

d_call: .
clone_size: few
v_call: TRBV6-6
j_call: TRBJ2-4
cdr3_aa: CASSYGGALAKNIQYF
cdr3_nt: TGTGCCAGCAGTTACGGAGGAGCCTTAGCCAAAAACATTCAGTACTTC

d_call: .
clone_size: .
v_call: TRBV5-1
j_call: TRBJ2-5
cdr3_aa: CASSAGHLGKETQYF
cdr3_nt: TGCGCCAGCAGCGCTGGACATCTAGGAAAGGAGACCCAGTACTTC

d_call: .
clone_size: .
v_call: TRBV20-1
j_call: TRBJ1-6
cdr3_aa: CSASWAGNSPLHF
cdr3_nt: TGCAGTGCTAGCTGGGCAGGGAATTCACCCCTCCACTTT